This T cell receptor beta chain was documented in a study of blood T cell repertoires in COVID-19. There are a few counts of this clone. Per the authors' pipeline: The authors estimated nucleated cell counts from reference gene primer amplification. The data were produced by immunoSEQ multiplex PCR, yet TCRdb's version contains in-frame clones alone and is incomplete. V and J calls and clone size are copied from that table; D and trimming were computed from the DNA. Among 95,000 to 150,000 clones listed, about 82% were seen once. The CDR3 sequence is 18 residues long. From germline, CDR1 is SGHDN and CDR2 FVKESK. J was trimmed by 8 bases and V by 1 base; bases with no gene match: 17.

The sample comprised peripheral blood. The TCR comes from a human donor in a cohort sampled during active COVID-19. The chain is built from TRBV14 and TRBJ2-1, with 7 bases lining up with TRBD2. CDR3 nucleotides: TGTGCCAGCAGCCAAGCGTGGCGACGGGGGAGACGGGGGGATGAGCAGTTCTTC. It codes for CASSQAWRRGRRGDEQFF.